The 8 T cell receptor beta chains below all came from one sample that was sequenced in a study of T cell repertoires in cytomegalovirus infection. TCRdb re-analysed the reads in MiXCR, keeping a single row per CDR3 protein. The sample consists of around 180,000 distinct CDR3 sequences, approximately 20% of them appearing once. Source material: PBMCs. Receptor source: a human donor in good health (CMV status not recorded). Some clones in this sample may be carry-over from other donors' samples.

This clonotype was recorded many times. V is TRBV7-2 and J is TRBJ2-7, with unresolved D. The V end was cut by 6 bases, the J end by 4 bases, with 13 bases between. This CDR3 has 13 residues. Germline V gives CDR1 SGHTA, CDR2 FQGNSA. The CDR3 is CASSREWRYEQYF. As DNA, the CDR3 is TGTGCCAGCAGTCGTGAGTGGAGATACGAGCAGTACTTC. The whole variable domain, remainder taken from reference TRBV7-2 and TRBJ2-7, is GAGVSQSPSNKVTEKGKDVELRCDPISGHTALYWYRQSLGQGLEFLIYFQGNSAPDKSGLPSDRFSAERTGGSVSTLTIQRTQQEDSAVYLCASSREWRYEQYFGPGTRLTVT.

This clonotype has at least ten counts. The chain joins TRBV7-2 to TRBJ2-2; D unclear. Germline V CDR1 and CDR2: SGHTA, FQGNSA. The CDR3 extends over 16 amino acids. Trimming removed 1 base at V and 1 base at J, with 10 bases between. The CDR3, as DNA: TGTGCCAGCAGCTTAGGATTTAGGCAGAACACCGGGGAGCTGTTTTTT. Translating it yields CASSLGFRQNTGELFF.

The genes are TRBV5-1 and TRBJ2-1; 10 bases are a match to TRBD2. Per the germline V gene, CDR1 is SGHRS and CDR2 is YFSETQ. The trim removed 6 bases at V and 5 bases at J, leaving 8 bases unmatched. CDR3 length: 15 residues. The CDR3 sequence is CASTRAGGRNNEQFF. The DNA of the CDR3 is TGCGCCAGCACCAGAGCGGGGGGGCGAAACAATGAGCAGTTCTTC.

This clonotype was detected only a few times. The gene calls are TRBV5-1 and TRBJ2-5; D not resolved. The germline V gene encodes CDR1 SGHRS and CDR2 YFSETQ. Trimming removed 0 bases from V and 4 bases from J, with 4 bases in between. This CDR3 comprises 12 residues. DNA for the CDR3: TGCGCCAGCAGCTTGGAGCCAGAGACCCAGTACTTC. It codes for CASSLEPETQYF. Together with reference TRBV5-1 and TRBJ2-5, the CDR3 gives the full variable domain: KAGVTQTPRYLIKTRGQQVTLSCSPISGHRSVSWYQQTPGQGLQFLFEYFSETQRNKGNFPGRFSGRQFSNSRSEMNVSTLELGDSALYLCASSLEPETQYFGPGTRLLVL.

Comments on this clonotype: It may be a read error: a sequence one base away is much more abundant. The V and J genes are TRBV7-9 and TRBJ2-7, with 7 bases identical to TRBD1. The germline V gene has CDR1 SEHNR and CDR2 FQNEAQ (reference sequence). The CDR3 runs 16 residues. Trimming cost V 0 bases and J 6 bases; bases outside gene matches: 11. The CDR3 sequence: CASSLARDSPTCEQYF. The CDR3 DNA sequence: TGTGCCAGCAGCTTAGCGAGGGACAGCCCGACCTGCGAGCAGTACTTC.

The rearrangement joins TRBV10-1 to TRBJ2-3; D uncertain. The germline V and J ends were trimmed by 3 bases and 6 bases, with 10 bases remaining between them. This CDR3 is built from 13 residues. The germline V gene has CDR1 WNHNN and CDR2 SYGVQD (reference sequence). The chain's CDR3 is CASSETLQDTQYF. The CDR3 DNA reads as TGCGCCAGCAGTGAAACGCTTCAGGATACGCAGTATTTT.

This clonotype was seen a few times. The gene calls are TRBV19 and TRBJ2-2, with TRBD2 matching over 12 bases. The germline V gene encodes CDR1 LNHDA and CDR2 SQIVND (reference sequence). V dropped 3 bases and J dropped 5; count of bases not matched to a gene: 7. This CDR3 has 17 amino acids. The CDR3 protein is CASSIRLAGVGTGELFF. CDR3 nucleotide sequence: TGTGCCAGTAGTATTAGACTAGCGGGAGTCGGTACCGGGGAGCTGTTTTTT.

The table lists this clonotype with a few counts. This chain uses TRBV11-2 with TRBJ2-7; weak D call: TRBD2 (6 bases). Trimming took off 2 bases at V and 0 bases at J, with 8 bases between the two ends. The CDR3 totals 14 residues. Germline V gives CDR1 SGHAT, CDR2 FQNNGV. The CDR3 DNA reads as TGTGCCAGCAGCTTACACGGGAGCTCCTACGAGCAGTACTTC. This encodes CASSLHGSSYEQYF.